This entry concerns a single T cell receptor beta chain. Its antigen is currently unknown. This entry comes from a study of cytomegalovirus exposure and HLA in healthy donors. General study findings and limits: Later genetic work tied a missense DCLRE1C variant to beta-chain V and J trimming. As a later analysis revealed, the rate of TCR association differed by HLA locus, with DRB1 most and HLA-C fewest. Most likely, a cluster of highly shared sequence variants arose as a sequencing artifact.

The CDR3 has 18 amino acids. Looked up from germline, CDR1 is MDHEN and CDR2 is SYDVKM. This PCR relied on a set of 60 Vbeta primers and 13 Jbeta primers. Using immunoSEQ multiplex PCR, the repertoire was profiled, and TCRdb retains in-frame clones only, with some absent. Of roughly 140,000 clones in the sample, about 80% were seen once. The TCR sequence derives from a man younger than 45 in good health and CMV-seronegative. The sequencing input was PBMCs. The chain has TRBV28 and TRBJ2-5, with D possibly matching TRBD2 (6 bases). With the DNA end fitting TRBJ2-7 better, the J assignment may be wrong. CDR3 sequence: CASSFPLLRDSGTYEQYF. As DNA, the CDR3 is TGTGCCAGCAGTTTCCCCCTACTCCGGGACTCAGGAACCTACGAGCAGTACTTC.